Each of the 16 T cell receptor beta chains below was sequenced from the same sample in a study of blood T cell repertoires in COVID-19. The protocol was immunoSEQ multiplex PCR, while the TCRdb copy is restricted to in-frame clones and leaves out a portion. The sample lists roughly 320,000 clones, 85% to 90% seen once, with about 1.2% in the top ten. The sequencing sample was made of peripheral blood. The source of these receptors is a man in his 70s with acute or convalescent COVID-19.

V usage is TRBV14 and J usage is TRBJ2-5; tentatively, D is TRBD1 (6 bases). The V end lost 3 bases, the J end lost 5 bases, and 13 bases lay between the germline ends. Germline loops: CDR1 SGHDN, CDR2 FVKESK. The CDR3 sequence is 14 residues long. The CDR3 DNA reads as TGTGCCAGCAGCCAGAATCAGGGGTCGGAGACCCAGTACTTC. Protein product: CASSQNQGSETQYF.

The rearrangement uses TRBV28 and TRBJ2-6, with D possibly TRBD2 on 5 matching bases. Per the germline V gene, CDR1 is MDHEN and CDR2 is SYDVKM. This CDR3 region has 15 residues. Trimming cost V 3 bases and J 1 base, with 7 bases left between them. The CDR3 sequence: CASSFPGSGANVLTF. The CDR3 region has the DNA TGTGCCAGCAGTTTTCCGGGGTCTGGGGCCAACGTCCTGACTTTC.

In its sample, this clone was seen once. This chain joins TRBV7-9 and TRBJ1-5; D possibly corresponds to TRBD1 (5 bases). V lost 0 bases and J lost 2, with 14 bases in between. Germline CDR1 is SEHNR and CDR2 is FQNEAQ (reference sequence). This CDR3 spans 17 amino acids. The CDR3 DNA reads as TGTGCCAGCAGCTTAGCGGGGGGGAACATAGGCAATCAGCCCCAGCATTTT. Its translation is CASSLAGGNIGNQPQHF.

This clone was picked up one time. The chain links TRBV7-2 to TRBJ2-2; maybe TRBD2 (6 bases). V lost 7 bases to trimming and J lost 6 bases, with 24 bases between them. The germline V gene has CDR1 SGHTA and CDR2 FQGNSA. The CDR3 totals 17 residues. DNA for the CDR3: TGTGCCAGCAACACTATCCCGGCACTAACGGGGGCCGGGGAGCTGTTTTTT. It specifies CASNTIPALTGAGELFF. The variable domain in full, with the rest retrieved from reference TRBV7-2 and TRBJ2-2, is GAGVSQSPSNKVTEKGKDVELRCDPISGHTALYWYRQSLGQGLEFLIYFQGNSAPDKSGLPSDRFSAERTGGSVSTLTIQRTQQEDSAVYLCASNTIPALTGAGELFFGEGSRLTVL.

The chain has TRBV4-3 and TRBJ2-7; 9 nucleotides match TRBD1. Germline trimming cut 2 bases from V and 7 bases from J; bases unmatched to any gene: 6. CDR3 length: 14 residues. Germline V CDR1 and CDR2: LGHNA, YSLEER. CDR3 coding DNA: TGCGCCAGCAGCCAAACAAACAGGGGGCAGGAGCAGTACTTC. Translation: CASSQTNRGQEQYF.

The chain links TRBV10-3 to TRBJ2-3, with TRBD2 identical over 9 bases. The CDR3 runs to 16 residues. Germline V lookup: CDR1 ENHRY, CDR2 SYGVKD. V lost 4 bases and J lost 4; bases outside the gene matches: 9. CDR3 residues: CAISGRREGRADTQYF. CDR3 sequence (DNA): TGTGCCATCAGTGGCCGGCGGGAGGGCCGCGCAGATACGCAGTATTTT.

The rearrangement joins TRBV7-2 to TRBJ1-1; 8 positions agree with TRBD1. The CDR3 contains 15 residues. Unmatched junction bases numbered 7, after V lost 5 bases and J lost 2 bases. Germline CDR1 reads SGHTA; CDR2 reads FQGNSA. CDR3 protein: CASSPRTGPNTEAFF. The DNA for the CDR3 is TGTGCCAGCAGCCCACGGACAGGGCCAAACACTGAAGCTTTCTTT.

The gene calls are TRBV5-6 and TRBJ2-1; 13 positions agree with TRBD2. CDR1 is SGHDT, CDR2 YYEEEE, per germline. V trimming: 2 bases; J trimming: 4 bases; junction bases outside the gene matches: 0. The CDR3 is 15 residues long. The CDR3 region has the DNA TGTGCCAGCAGCTTACTAGCGGGAGGGTACAATGAGCAGTTCTTC. Its translation: CASSLLAGGYNEQFF.

V and J are TRBV6-5 and TRBJ1-5; a weak D match, TRBD1 (6 bases). The germline V gene encodes CDR1 MNHEY and CDR2 SVGAGI. This CDR3 region has 15 residues. V shed 5 bases and J shed 7 bases, with 18 bases lying between them. This CDR3 reads CASSRQQGLGQPQHF. In DNA, the CDR3 is TGTGCCAGCAGTCGACAACAGGGTTTAGGGCAGCCCCAGCATTTT.

The chain recombines TRBV19 with TRBJ2-6, with a weak D call TRBD2 (5 bases). The CDR3 spans 17 residues. Germline CDR1 is LNHDA and CDR2 is SQIVND (reference sequence). The V end was cut by 5 bases, the J end by 0 bases, with 14 bases between. The DNA of the CDR3 is TGTGCCAGTAGTCTAGTTCGTGCGGGCTCTGGGGCCAACGTCCTGACTTTC. Its protein is CASSLVRAGSGANVLTF.

The chain employs TRBV6-5 and TRBJ1-4; no firm D call. The length of the CDR3 is 14 residues. Germline V gene lookup returns CDR1 MNHEY and CDR2 SVGAGI. The germline V and J ends were trimmed by 5 bases and 8 bases, with 15 bases remaining between them. The CDR3 DNA reads as TGTGCCAGCAGTCCGAGGGTCGTCACCGAAAAACTGTTTTTT. It encodes CASSPRVVTEKLFF.

To note about this clone: Other nucleotide sequences in the sample specify the same CDR3. This chain uses TRBV6-2 or TRBV6-3 with TRBJ1-6, with 9 bases identical to TRBD1. There are 15 residues in the CDR3. The germline gives CDR1 MNHEY, CDR2 SVGEGT. The ends lost 0 bases at V and 7 bases at J; junction bases unmatched: 1. The CDR3 spells CASSYSGQGNSPLHF. CDR3 bases: TGTGCCAGCAGTTACTCGGGACAGGGAAATTCACCCCTCCACTTT.

The chain links TRBV18 to TRBJ2-2, with D possibly being TRBD1 (6 bases). The CDR3 sequence is 15 residues long. Trimming took off 3 bases at V and 1 base at J, with 9 bases between the two ends. Germline values: CDR1 KGHSH, CDR2 LQKENI. For the CDR3, the DNA is TGTGCCAGCTCACCTTGGACAGAGAACACCGGGGAGCTGTTTTTT. Amino acid sequence: CASSPWTENTGELFF.

The CDR3 reads CASSLGPGQTNEKLFF. The CDR3 DNA follows: TGTGCCAGCAGCTTAGGCCCGGGACAGACTAATGAAAAACTGTTTTTT. The rearrangement links TRBV7-2 to TRBJ1-4, with 7 bases that match TRBD1. J gave up 2 bases and V 1 base, and 4 bases lay outside the gene matches. Germline lookup yields CDR1 SGHTA and CDR2 FQGNSA. This CDR3 has 16 amino acids.

The rearrangement uses TRBV18 and TRBJ2-1; 7 nucleotides match TRBD1. This CDR3 comprises 13 residues. Germline V gene sequence: CDR1 KGHSH, CDR2 LQKENI. The J segment lost 9 bases and the V segment lost 3 bases, leaving 5 bases of the junction unmatched. This chain's CDR3 is CASSPDRDSEQFF. The CDR3 coding sequence is TGTGCCAGCTCACCTGACAGGGACAGTGAGCAGTTCTTC.

This rearrangement joins TRBV13 to TRBJ1-1; D is perhaps TRBD1 (5 bases). V lost 0 bases and J 7 bases, leaving 12 bases between the germline ends. Germline CDR1 reads PRHDT; CDR2 reads FYEKMQ (reference sequence). The CDR3 has 14 amino acids. In DNA, the CDR3 is TGTGCCAGCAGCTTAGGTCCGGGGGAGGTTGAAGCTTTCTTT. Encoded protein: CASSLGPGEVEAFF.